The 17 T cell receptor beta chains below were found in one sample sequenced in a study of neurological immune-mediated disorders. TCRdb processed the 5' RACE reads anew with MiXCR; each CDR3 protein has one entry. The data show some 28,000 distinct CDR3 sequences, approximately 6.6% seen once. The sample comprised PBMCs. These receptor sequences come from a woman in her 50s in good health.

This clonotype was found many times. The chain joins TRBV5-1 to TRBJ2-7; D possibly corresponds to TRBD2 (6 bases). The CDR3 is 13 residues long. The germline V and J ends were trimmed by 5 bases and 3 bases, with 12 bases remaining between them. Germline V gene lookup returns CDR1 SGHRS and CDR2 YFSETQ. The CDR3 is CASSSGVNYEQYF. CDR3 coding DNA: TGCGCCAGCAGTTCGGGAGTTAACTACGAGCAGTACTTC.

This clonotype was seen ten or more times. V gene TRBV20-1 combines with J gene TRBJ2-1; 7 bases agree with TRBD2. The CDR3 has 14 amino acids. The J segment lost 0 bases and the V segment lost 6 bases, leaving 5 bases of the junction unmatched. Germline V gives CDR1 DFQATT, CDR2 SNEGSKA (reference sequence). The CDR3 region is CSASSGPSYNEQFF. For the CDR3, the DNA is TGCAGTGCGAGTAGCGGGCCCTCCTACAATGAGCAGTTCTTC.

The sample holds many counts of this clonotype. This chain uses TRBV9 with TRBJ2-3, with unresolved D. The CDR3 is 15 amino acids. Per the germline V gene, CDR1 is SGDLS and CDR2 is YYNGEE. V was pared by 4 bases and J by 10 bases, with 22 bases between. CDR3 loop: CASSSETARPSPQYF. CDR3 nucleotides: TGTGCCAGCAGCTCCGAGACCGCCAGGCCGTCGCCGCAGTATTTT.

A note on this clonotype: Germline is not matched at one junction end, which may reflect a read error. V gene TRBV20-1 combines with J gene TRBJ2-3, with 9 bases identical to TRBD1. In germline, CDR1 is DFQATT, CDR2 SNEGSKA (reference sequence). This CDR3 is built from 14 residues. The CDR3 DNA follows: TGCAGTGCCGACCCGGGACAGGGTGTAGATACACAGTATTTT. This translates into CSADPGQGVDTQYF.

The sample holds many counts of this clonotype. The rearrangement uses TRBV20-1 and TRBJ1-5; unclear D gene. Trimming cost V 4 bases and J 5 bases, with 24 bases left between them. The CDR3 spans 17 residues. From germline, CDR1 is DFQATT and CDR2 SNEGSKA (reference sequence). CDR3 residues: CSANPHEAPGRHQPQHF. CDR3 bases: TGCAGTGCTAACCCTCATGAGGCCCCCGGGAGGCATCAGCCCCAGCATTTT.

This clonotype was recorded at least ten times. V and J are TRBV7-2 and TRBJ2-1, with 7 nucleotides matching TRBD2. This CDR3 is built from 18 residues. Germline V gene data show CDR1 as SGHTA and CDR2 as FQGNSA. With 2 bases clipped from V and 10 bases from J, the junction kept 20 bases outside the gene matches. The CDR3 DNA reads as TGTGCCAGCAGCTTAAGGCCCCCATCGACTAGCTTTGAAAAAGAGCAGTTCTTC. It is translated as CASSLRPPSTSFEKEQFF.

This clonotype has a count of ten or more. The chain couples TRBV29-1 to TRBJ1-2; no firm D call. The CDR3 length is 12 residues. Germline lookup yields CDR1 SQVTM and CDR2 ANQGSEA. V shed 2 bases and J shed 5 bases, with 9 bases lying between them. This CDR3 is CSVEMASYGYTF. CDR3 coding DNA: TGCAGCGTTGAAATGGCGTCGTATGGCTACACCTTC.

This clonotype came up many times. This chain connects TRBV6-2 or TRBV6-3 to TRBJ2-1; TRBD2 might be the D (5 bases). This CDR3 region has 14 residues. Per germline, CDR1 MNHEY and CDR2 SVGEGT. The V end was cut by 5 bases, the J end by 6 bases, with 14 bases between. The CDR3 here is CASSRLAGGNEQFF. For the CDR3, the DNA is TGTGCCAGCAGTCGGCTAGCAGGAGGCAATGAGCAGTTCTTC.

This clonotype was observed a few times. The chain combines TRBV7-2 with TRBJ2-1, with 13 bases identical to TRBD2. The CDR3 sequence is 15 residues long. J was trimmed by 12 bases and V by 5 bases; bases with no gene match: 10. Germline V CDR1 and CDR2: SGHTA, FQGNSA. Here the CDR3 DNA reads TGTGCCAGCAGCCGGACTAGCGGGAGTTGGGGGGGGCAGTTCTTC. It codes for CASSRTSGSWGGQFF.

This clonotype was recorded at least ten times. CDR3 coding DNA: TGCAGTGCTAGAGAGGACTCCGCATCGGGTGGCTACACCTTC. It specifies CSAREDSASGGYTF. The chain links TRBV20-1 to TRBJ1-2; no definite D call. This CDR3 comprises 14 residues. Trimming pared 0 bases from V and 7 bases from J, leaving 15 bases between. Germline V gene lookup returns CDR1 DFQATT and CDR2 SNEGSKA (reference sequence).

There are many counts of this clonotype. The chain uses TRBV5-1 and TRBJ1-1; D uncertain. The germline CDR1 and CDR2 sequences are SGHRS and YFSETQ. V lost 2 bases and J lost 1, with 6 bases in between. The CDR3 is 13 residues long. The CDR3 bases are TGCGCCAGCAGCTTATGGGGGAACACTGAAGCTTTCTTT. Protein: CASSLWGNTEAFF.

Note on this clonotype: The DNA is omitted, as the CDR3 cannot be located on it reliably, and the CDR3 follows TCRdb's listing. V and J are TRBV9 and TRBJ2-3; the table gives TRBD1 as D, unverified against the DNA. Counting both end residues, the CDR3 totals 19 amino acids. CDR1 and CDR2 from the germline V gene are SGDLS and YYNGEE. The CDR3 protein is CASSFYICSGGQGSDTQYF.

Ten or more counts support this clonotype. The chain carries TRBV20-1 and TRBJ2-2; 8 bases map to TRBD1. Germline V gene sequence: CDR1 DFQATT, CDR2 SNEGSKA (reference sequence). Trimming cost V 4 bases and J 3 bases; bases outside gene matches: 7. CDR3 length: 15 amino acids. CDR3 loop: CSATQGAEYTGELFF. CDR3 bases: TGCAGTGCTACCCAGGGGGCGGAATACACCGGGGAGCTGTTTTTT.

This clonotype was recorded at least ten times. The chain is built from TRBV10-3 and TRBJ2-3; TRBD2 matches 12 bases. The V gene end was trimmed by 4 bases and the J gene end by 5 bases; junction bases not matched to a gene: 4. There are 15 residues in the CDR3. Germline loops: CDR1 ENHRY, CDR2 SYGVKD. The CDR3: CAISAGTSGQDTQYF. CDR3 in DNA: TGTGCCATCAGTGCCGGGACTAGCGGGCAAGATACGCAGTATTTT.

This clonotype appeared many times. The chain has TRBV29-1 and TRBJ2-5, with 8 bases matching TRBD1. The junction had 11 bases not matched to a gene; V was cut back by 7 bases and J by 4 bases. The CDR3 is 14 amino acids. The V gene's germline CDR1 is SQVTM and CDR2 ANQGSEA. DNA of the CDR3: TGCAGCGGCCAAGCCGACGGACAGGGAGAGACCCAGTACTTC. Translated, it gives CSGQADGQGETQYF.

The chain recombines TRBV3-1 with TRBJ1-5, with 8 bases that match TRBD1. This CDR3 is 17 amino acids long. Trimming at V came to 2 bases and at J to 6 bases, leaving 12 bases not matched to a gene. CDR1 is LGHDT, CDR2 YNNKEL, per germline (reference sequence). DNA of the CDR3: TGTGCCAGCAGCCAAAGGTTCGGACAGGGTACGACTCAGCCCCAGCATTTT. It yields the protein CASSQRFGQGTTQPQHF.

This clonotype was observed at least ten times. The chain uses TRBV7-3 and TRBJ2-4; TRBD1 aligns across 9 bases. This CDR3 spans 13 amino acids. CDR1 and CDR2 from the germline V gene are SGHTA and FQGTGA. The V segment lost 5 bases and the J segment 7 bases; nucleotides outside the gene matches: 3. The CDR3 loop is CASSPGQGNIQYF. The CDR3 DNA follows: TGTGCCAGCAGCCCCGGACAGGGGAACATTCAGTACTTC.